The text below deals with one T cell receptor (delta chain). For this DNA, TCRdb reports the protein of a much larger clone, which diverges at residue 3, most likely from a read error; the protein presented here is translated directly from the DNA. The data were obtained in a study of γδ T cells in repeated Plasmodium falciparum infection. About the research overall: Malian children with intense seasonal malaria exposure were compared with matched Australian children.

TCRdb reprocessed the multiplex PCR reads using CATT. This table holds around 50,000 delta-chain clones, 1.5% to 2% found once. The receptor was isolated from a pool of human donors (malaria-infected and uninfected, not separated). Sequencing was done on a sample of gamma-delta T cells from blood.

CDR3: CAWPAGTKGTDKLIF. Written as DNA, the CDR3 is TGTGCCTGGCCGGCGGGGACCAAGGGGACCGATAAACTCATCTTT. V usage is TRDV3 and J usage is TRDJ1; D perhaps matches TRDD3 (5 bases). V gave up 4 bases and J gave up 2 bases, with 20 bases separating them. Germline-derived CDR1 and CDR2 are TVYSNPD and GDNSRS (reference sequence). This CDR3 is 15 amino acids long.